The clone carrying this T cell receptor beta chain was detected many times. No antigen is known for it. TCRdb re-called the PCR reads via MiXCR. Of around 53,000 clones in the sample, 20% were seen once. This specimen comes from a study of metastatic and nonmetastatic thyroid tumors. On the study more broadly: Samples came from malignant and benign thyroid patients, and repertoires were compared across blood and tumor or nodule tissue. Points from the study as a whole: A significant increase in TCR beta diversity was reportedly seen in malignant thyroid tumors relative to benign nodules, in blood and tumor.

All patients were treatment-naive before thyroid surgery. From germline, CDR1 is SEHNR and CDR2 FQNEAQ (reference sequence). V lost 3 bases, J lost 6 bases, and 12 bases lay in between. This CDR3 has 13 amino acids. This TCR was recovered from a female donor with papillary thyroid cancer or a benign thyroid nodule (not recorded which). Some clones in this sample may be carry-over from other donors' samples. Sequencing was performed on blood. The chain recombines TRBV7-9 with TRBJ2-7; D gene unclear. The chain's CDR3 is CASSFRATSEQYF. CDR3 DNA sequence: TGTGCCAGCAGCTTCCGGGCCACCAGCGAGCAGTACTTC.